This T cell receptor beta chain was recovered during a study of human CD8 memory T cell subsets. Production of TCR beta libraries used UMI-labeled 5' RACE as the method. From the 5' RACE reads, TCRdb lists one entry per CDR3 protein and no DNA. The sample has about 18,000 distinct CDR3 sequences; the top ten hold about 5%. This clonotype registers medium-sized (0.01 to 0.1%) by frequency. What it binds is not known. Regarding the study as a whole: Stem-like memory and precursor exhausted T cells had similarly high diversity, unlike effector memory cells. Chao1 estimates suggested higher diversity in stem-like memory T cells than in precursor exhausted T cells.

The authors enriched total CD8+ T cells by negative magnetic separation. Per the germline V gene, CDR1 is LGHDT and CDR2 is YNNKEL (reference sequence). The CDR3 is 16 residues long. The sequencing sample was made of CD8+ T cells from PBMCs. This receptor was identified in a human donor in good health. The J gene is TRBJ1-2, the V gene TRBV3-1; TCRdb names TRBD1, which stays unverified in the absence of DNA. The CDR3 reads CASSQDLLGTNYGYTF.